This entry concerns a single T cell receptor (beta chain). The antigen this receptor binds is unknown. Base qualities are not recorded, but no much larger clone differs from it by a single base. The data originate from a study of cytomegalovirus exposure and HLA in healthy donors (dated by TCRdb to about 2017). Regarding the research as a whole: According to an earlier analysis of several hundred of the donors, about 179 million T cells yielded 117 million unique TCR beta sequences and approximately 300 Gb of sequence data. An earlier analysis of some 500 of the donors applied high-throughput TCR beta sequencing to assess whether each TCR beta V gene segment acted as functional or pseudogenic. A later analysis re-analyzed previously published TCR beta repertoires from hundreds of donors and added high-resolution HLA genotyping to study TCR occurrence patterns. Using immunosequencing, the study profiled T cell repertoires from fewer than 700 subjects and related those repertoires to cytomegalovirus serostatus. To predict cytomegalovirus infection status, the study combined high-throughput TCR immunosequencing, statistical association of individual TCRs with disease status, and machine learning. Rather than drawing on any new phenotypic data, the later analysis identified candidate immune exposures from TCR beta sequences and the way those sequences occurred across donors. Approximately 300 gigabases of sequencing data and roughly 81 million unique TCR sequences made up an early release that covered 640 HLA-typed donors. A later genetic analysis took genome-wide SNP genotypes for about 55% of the 666 donors and used that subset as a discovery cohort. The study aimed to test whether cataloging public T cell receptors could reveal signatures of past pathogen exposure. Every discovery cohort repertoire had been produced on one sequencing platform. On average, around 230,000 unique TCR beta nucleotide sequences were sequenced per donor among fewer than 500 genotyped donors of the cohort, with around 19% of those sequences being non-productive. Donor age, sex, ethnicity and CMV serostatus were compiled alongside the repertoire data. Because of strong linkage in the cohort, four or five DR-DQ haplotypes were treated as single units for association and clustering. A separate validation cohort of 100 to 150 different subjects was used in addition to the 666-subject first cohort. The number of donors typed differed by locus, with 629-630 for A, B, C, DRB1 and DQB1, roughly 520 for DQA1, 606 for DPA1, and under 490 for DPB1. Both class I and class II loci were covered by HLA typing, at four-digit resolution. The genetic ancestry cluster associated with self-reported Caucasian donors included 81% of the roughly 400 genotyped donors.

The cohort was made up of 666 healthy bone marrow donors. Cohort members were all nominally healthy when sampled, although unrecorded immune exposures were likely present. The donor was CMV seronegative and belonged to the group of 380 or so seronegative cohort members. A peripheral blood sample was collected from each donor, and TCR beta sequencing was performed on peripheral blood mononuclear cells. The Qiagen DNeasy Blood Extraction Kit was used to extract genomic DNA from the blood cell samples. Library prep was done by the immunoSEQ multiplex PCR assay. For the multiplex PCR, a mixture combining 60 forward primers for TCR Vbeta segments and 13 reverse primers for TCR Jbeta segments was used. The CDR3 region of rearranged TCR beta genes was amplified from genomic DNA by a multiplex PCR assay. The amplified TCR beta libraries were sequenced on the Illumina HiSeq System as 87-base-pair reads. In the paper's pipeline: A later analysis tallied around 80 million unique TCR beta chains across the 666 repertoires, and around 9.9 million of those chains were shared by two or more donors. Raw reads were error-corrected and collapsed into unique sequences by a nearest-neighbor algorithm in which closely related sequences were merged to remove PCR and sequencing errors. CDR3 sequences were aligned to IMGT reference sequences to assign V, D and J gene segments. For a sequence to be retained, a match of at least six nucleotides was required to both a V gene segment and a J gene segment. Rearrangements were called productive when the CDR3 lacked stop codons and stayed in frame with V and J; all others were non-productive. CDR3 was defined according to IMGT convention as the region running from the second conserved V-encoded cysteine to the conserved J-encoded phenylalanine. The earlier analysis of 587 of the donors excluded sequences that lacked an unambiguous match to a single V gene segment. An earlier analysis of some 610 of the donors called V segments functional above 56.7% productive rearrangements and segregating when the between-donor standard deviation exceeded 5%. A statistical classification framework was built to diagnose cytomegalovirus status from the catalog of TCR beta chain sequences. A later analysis assigned V and J genes by comparing TCR nucleotide sequences with IMGT/GENE-DB human TR gene sequences. A later analysis assigned CDR3 sequences and most-parsimonious VDJ recombination scenarios with the TCRdist pipeline. In a later analysis, each TCR beta chain was defined by its CDR3 amino acid sequence together with its V-gene family, and reads lacking a unique V-gene family were excluded. As a way to deal with suspected cross-contamination and a sequencing artifact, a later analysis dropped more than 500 nucleotide sequences that were highly shared and had low generation probability. For each public chain, a later analysis derived a clonal expansion index from normalized ranks of inferred template counts within each repertoire. In a later analysis, generation probabilities were computed using a VDJ recombination model fitted to out-of-frame rearrangements, and the results were checked against IGoR. A later analysis scored TCR-TCR, TCR-HLA and TCR-CMV co-occurrence with hypergeometric tests, applying a repertoire-size bias correction to TCR pairs. False discovery rates were estimated in a later analysis by permuting HLA or CMV assignments 20 times. A later analysis grouped co-occurring TCRs with DBSCAN, adding TCRdist sequence similarity when clustering within HLA-allele-positive subsets. Repertoires with fewer than 30,000 or more than 120,000 public chains were left out of co-occurrence clustering, as were five repertoires with anomalous nucleotide sharing. TCRdb obtained this table from immuneACCESS and retained in-frame rearrangements with V and J assigned. These tables miss some clones; where compared with another copy, unresolved V genes account for less than half of the shortfall, and the remainder is unexplained. Clone size and V and J calls were adopted from that table, with D and trimming inferred from the DNA. The sample contains approximately 150,000 clones, roughly 80% of them found a single time. 2% to 2.5% of the sample comes from the top ten.

The paper's findings and limits, for the study overall: For the cohort, immune exposure information was limited to CMV serostatus. Compared with equally common non-associated chains, HLA-associated TCR beta chains in a later analysis were more clonally expanded and had lower generation probabilities. Cytomegalovirus status was reported to be diagnosed by the classifier with high specificity and sensitivity in both the original and validation cohorts. The authors suggested that the approach could potentially be generalized to other disease states and immunological phenotypes. A further reported finding was that TCR beta sequences accurately predicted the HLA-A and HLA-B alleles for most subjects in the first cohort. Three of the identified cytomegalovirus-associated TCR beta chains were confirmed in vitro to be specific for cytomegalovirus antigens. According to a later analysis, parvovirus B19, influenza, CMV and Epstein-Barr virus appeared linked to several top co-occurrence clusters. Correlated functional status among segregating V segments might be attributable to linkage disequilibrium, but an unknown experimental factor could not be ruled out. While some public TCRs were present in many individuals, most TCR sequences turned up only very rarely across donors. In an earlier analysis of fewer than 750 of the donors, most TCR beta V segments were observed in productive rearrangements about 87% or about 30% of the time, broadly matching IMGT annotations. Because HLA typing was unavailable for some donors at each locus, only the typed subset was used in association tests. About 17 rarely observed V segments, including chromosome 9 orphons, were excluded from the earlier analysis of about 500 of the donors because counts were too low. An association between a missense DCLRE1C variant and V-gene and J-gene trimming of TCR beta chains was found in a later genetic analysis and replicated in an independent cohort. A group of highly shared sequence variants was considered likely to be a technical artifact of the sequencing pipeline. A total of 164 TCR beta chains were listed by the study as associated with cytomegalovirus. When HLA alleles, especially DR and DQ, strongly co-occurred, TCR associations were difficult to assign to individual alleles. According to a later genetic analysis, donors in an Asian-associated ancestry cluster had fewer N-insertions in productive TCRs than the roughly 670-donor mean. Most CMV-associated TCR beta chains appeared to be HLA-restricted in a later analysis, and the HLA associations seemed to be driven largely by CMV exposure. This cohort had only TCR beta chains sequenced, and the lack of alpha or paired-chain data limited which features could be detected. A later analysis found that TCR association rates varied across HLA loci, with DRB1 alleles showing the most associated TCRs and HLA-C alleles the fewest. In a later analysis, 16,951 TCR beta sequences were associated with specific HLA alleles at a false discovery rate of 0.05. Presence/absence analyses assumed roughly uniform sequencing depth across donors, an assumption that may not hold.

Material for sequencing was PBMCs. This receptor was taken from a boy between 2 and 10 years old in good health and CMV-seronegative.

The bases read TGTGCCAGCAGTTTCGGCAGGATCTACGAGCAGTACTTC. It encodes CASSFGRIYEQYF. The rearranged chain carries TRBV27 and TRBJ2-7, with the D gene not confidently named. The CDR3 measures 13 amino acids from cysteine to phenylalanine. The CDR3 DNA has 39 bases and is translated from base 1. Taken from the germline V gene (reference sequence), the CDR1 and CDR2 loops are MNHEY and SMNVEV. V is cut by 3 bases and J by 3 bases, and the space between the germline ends is 9 bases.